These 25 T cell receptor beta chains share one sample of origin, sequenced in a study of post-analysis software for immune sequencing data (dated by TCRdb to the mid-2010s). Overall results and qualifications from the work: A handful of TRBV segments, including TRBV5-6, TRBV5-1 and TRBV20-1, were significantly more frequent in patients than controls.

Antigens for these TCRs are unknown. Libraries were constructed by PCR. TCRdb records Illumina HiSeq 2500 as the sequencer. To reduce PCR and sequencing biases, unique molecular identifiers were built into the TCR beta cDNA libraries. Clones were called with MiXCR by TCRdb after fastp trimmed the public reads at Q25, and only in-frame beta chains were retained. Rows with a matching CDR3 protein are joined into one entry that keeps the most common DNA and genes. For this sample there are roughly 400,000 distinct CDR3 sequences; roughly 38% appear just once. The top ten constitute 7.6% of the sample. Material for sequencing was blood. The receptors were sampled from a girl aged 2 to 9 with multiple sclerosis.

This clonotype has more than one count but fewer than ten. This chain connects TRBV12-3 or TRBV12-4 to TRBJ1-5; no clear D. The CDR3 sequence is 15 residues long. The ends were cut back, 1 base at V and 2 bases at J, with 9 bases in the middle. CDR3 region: CASSLVGGGNQPQHF. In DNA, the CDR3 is TGTGCCAGCAGTTTAGTGGGTGGTGGCAATCAGCCCCAGCATTTT.

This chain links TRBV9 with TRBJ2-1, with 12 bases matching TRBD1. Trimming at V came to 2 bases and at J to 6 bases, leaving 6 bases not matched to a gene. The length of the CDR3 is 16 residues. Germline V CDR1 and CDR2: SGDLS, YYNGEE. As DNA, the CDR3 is TGTGCCAGCAGCGTTCCCCGGGACAGGGGGCGCAATGAGCAGTTCTTC. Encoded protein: CASSVPRDRGRNEQFF.

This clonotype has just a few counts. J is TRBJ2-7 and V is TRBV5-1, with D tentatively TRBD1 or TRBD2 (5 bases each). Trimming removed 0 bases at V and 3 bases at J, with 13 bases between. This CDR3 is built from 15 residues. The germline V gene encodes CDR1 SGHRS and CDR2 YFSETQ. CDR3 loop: CASSLGGDGYYEQYF. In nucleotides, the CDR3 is TGCGCCAGCAGCTTGGGAGGGGACGGCTACTACGAGCAGTACTTC.

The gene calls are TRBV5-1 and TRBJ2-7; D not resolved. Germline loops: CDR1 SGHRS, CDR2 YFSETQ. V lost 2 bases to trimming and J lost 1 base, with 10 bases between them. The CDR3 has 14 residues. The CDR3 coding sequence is TGCGCCAGCAGCTTACGCCTTACTTCCTACGAGCAGTACTTC. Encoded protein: CASSLRLTSYEQYF.

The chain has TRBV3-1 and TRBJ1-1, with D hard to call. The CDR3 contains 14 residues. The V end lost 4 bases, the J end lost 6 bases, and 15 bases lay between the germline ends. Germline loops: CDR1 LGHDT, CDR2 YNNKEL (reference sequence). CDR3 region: CASSPPLGSAEAFF. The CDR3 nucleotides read TGTGCCAGCAGCCCACCGTTGGGTAGCGCTGAAGCTTTCTTT.

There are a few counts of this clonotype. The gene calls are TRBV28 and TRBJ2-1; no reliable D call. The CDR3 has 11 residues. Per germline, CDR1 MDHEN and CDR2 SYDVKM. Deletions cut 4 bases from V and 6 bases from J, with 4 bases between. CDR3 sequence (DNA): TGTGCCAGCAGTTGGTTCAATGAGCAGTTCTTC. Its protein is CASSWFNEQFF.

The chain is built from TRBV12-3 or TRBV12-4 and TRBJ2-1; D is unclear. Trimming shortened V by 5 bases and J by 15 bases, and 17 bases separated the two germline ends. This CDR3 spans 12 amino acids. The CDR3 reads CASSNLGTALFF. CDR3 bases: TGTGCCAGCAGTAACTTAGGCACAGCCCTGTTCTTC.

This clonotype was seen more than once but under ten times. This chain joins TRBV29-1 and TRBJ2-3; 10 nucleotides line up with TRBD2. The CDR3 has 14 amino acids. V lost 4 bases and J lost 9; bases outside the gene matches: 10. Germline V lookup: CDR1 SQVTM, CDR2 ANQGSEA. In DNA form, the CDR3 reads TGCAGCGTTGTGAGCGGGAGGGGGCCAGTAACGCAGTATTTT. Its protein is CSVVSGRGPVTQYF.

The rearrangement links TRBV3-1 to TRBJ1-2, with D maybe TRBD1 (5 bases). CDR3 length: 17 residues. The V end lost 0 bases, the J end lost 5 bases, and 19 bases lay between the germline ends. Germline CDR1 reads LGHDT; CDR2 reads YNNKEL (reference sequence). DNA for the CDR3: TGTGCCAGCAGCCAAGAAAACGCGTGGGGCAGCATATATGGCTACACCTTC. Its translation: CASSQENAWGSIYGYTF.

The CDR3 DNA follows: TGTGCCAGCAGTTACCACACTGAAGCTTTCTTT. This codes for CASSYHTEAFF. The gene calls are TRBV6-5 and TRBJ1-1; D gene ambiguous. The germline gives CDR1 MNHEY, CDR2 SVGAGI. There are 11 residues in the CDR3. Trimming pared 2 bases from V and 3 bases from J, leaving 1 base between.

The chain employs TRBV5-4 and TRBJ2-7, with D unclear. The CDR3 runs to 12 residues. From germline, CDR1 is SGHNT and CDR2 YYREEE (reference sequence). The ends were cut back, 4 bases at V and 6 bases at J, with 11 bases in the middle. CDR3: CASSQDPAEQYF. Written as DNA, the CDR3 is TGTGCCAGCAGCCAAGACCCCGCCGAGCAGTACTTC.

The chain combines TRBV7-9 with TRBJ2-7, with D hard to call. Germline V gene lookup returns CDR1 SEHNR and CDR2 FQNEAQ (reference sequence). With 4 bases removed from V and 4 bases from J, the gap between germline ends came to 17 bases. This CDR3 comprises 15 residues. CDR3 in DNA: TGTGCCAGCAGCTCACGGGCCCGTGGGGAATACGAGCAGTACTTC. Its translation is CASSSRARGEYEQYF.

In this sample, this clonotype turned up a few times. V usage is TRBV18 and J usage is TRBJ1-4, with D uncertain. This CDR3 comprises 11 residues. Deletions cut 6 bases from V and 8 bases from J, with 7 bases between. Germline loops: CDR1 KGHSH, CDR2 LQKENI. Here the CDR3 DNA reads TGTGCCAGCTCCCAACAGGAAAAACTGTTTTTT. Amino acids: CASSQQEKLFF.

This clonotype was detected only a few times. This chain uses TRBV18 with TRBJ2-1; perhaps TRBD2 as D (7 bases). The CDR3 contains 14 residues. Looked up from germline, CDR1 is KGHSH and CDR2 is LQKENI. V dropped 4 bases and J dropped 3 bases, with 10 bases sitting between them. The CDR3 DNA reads TGTGCCAGCTCACGGGGAGGGGGCTACAATGAGCAGTTCTTC. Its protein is CASSRGGGYNEQFF.

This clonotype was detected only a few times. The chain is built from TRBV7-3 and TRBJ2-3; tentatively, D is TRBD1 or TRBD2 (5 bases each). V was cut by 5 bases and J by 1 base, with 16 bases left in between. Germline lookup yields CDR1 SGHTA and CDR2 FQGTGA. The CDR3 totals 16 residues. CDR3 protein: CASSRLGTTGTDTQYF. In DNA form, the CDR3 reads TGTGCCAGCAGCCGACTTGGGACCACCGGCACAGATACGCAGTATTTT.

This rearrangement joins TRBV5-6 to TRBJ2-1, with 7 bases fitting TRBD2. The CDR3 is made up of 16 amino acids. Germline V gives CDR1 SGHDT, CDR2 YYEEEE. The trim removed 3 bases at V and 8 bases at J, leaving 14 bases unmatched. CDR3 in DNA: TGTGCCAGCAGCTCCAACGAGTGGGCGGGAGCCGATGAGCAGTTCTTC. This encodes CASSSNEWAGADEQFF.

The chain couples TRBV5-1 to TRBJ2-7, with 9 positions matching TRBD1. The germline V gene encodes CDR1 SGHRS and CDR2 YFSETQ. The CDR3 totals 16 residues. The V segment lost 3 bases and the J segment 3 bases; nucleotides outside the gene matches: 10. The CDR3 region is CASSSPGTGTLYEQYF. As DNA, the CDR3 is TGCGCCAGCAGCTCTCCCGGGACAGGGACTCTCTACGAGCAGTACTTC.

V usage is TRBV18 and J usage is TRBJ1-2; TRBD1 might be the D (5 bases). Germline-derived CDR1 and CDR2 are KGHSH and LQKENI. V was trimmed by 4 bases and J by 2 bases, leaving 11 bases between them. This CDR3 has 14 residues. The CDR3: CASSRSQANYGYTF. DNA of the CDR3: TGTGCCAGCTCACGGTCACAGGCGAACTATGGCTACACCTTC.

The CDR3 coding sequence is TGTGCCAGCAGCTTAGCCGGCGGGGAGAACATTCAGTACTTC. Its translation is CASSLAGGENIQYF. The chain joins TRBV7-9 to TRBJ2-4; D possibly corresponds to TRBD2 (6 bases). Germline assignment: CDR1 SEHNR and CDR2 FQNEAQ (reference sequence). V lost 0 bases and J lost 7, with 10 bases in between. The CDR3 is 14 residues long.

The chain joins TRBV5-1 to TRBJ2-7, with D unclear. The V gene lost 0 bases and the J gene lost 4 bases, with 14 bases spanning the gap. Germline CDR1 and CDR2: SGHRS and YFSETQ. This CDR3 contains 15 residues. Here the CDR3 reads CASSLDSYFAYEQYF. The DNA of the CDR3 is TGCGCCAGCAGCTTGGATAGCTATTTTGCGTACGAGCAGTACTTC. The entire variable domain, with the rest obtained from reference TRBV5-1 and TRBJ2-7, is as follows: KAGVTQTPRYLIKTRGQQVTLSCSPISGHRSVSWYQQTPGQGLQFLFEYFSETQRNKGNFPGRFSGRQFSNSRSEMNVSTLELGDSALYLCASSLDSYFAYEQYFGPGTRLTVT.

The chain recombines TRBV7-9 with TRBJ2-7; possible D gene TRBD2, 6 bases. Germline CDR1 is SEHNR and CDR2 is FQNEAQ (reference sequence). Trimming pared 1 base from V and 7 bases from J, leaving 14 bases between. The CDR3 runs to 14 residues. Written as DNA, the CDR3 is TGTGCCAGCAGCTTAGATATGGGAGGTAATGAGCAGTACTTC. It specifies CASSLDMGGNEQYF.

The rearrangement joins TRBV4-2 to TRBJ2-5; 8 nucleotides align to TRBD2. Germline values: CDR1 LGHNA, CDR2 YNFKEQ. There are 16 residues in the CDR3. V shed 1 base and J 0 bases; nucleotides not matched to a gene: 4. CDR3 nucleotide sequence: TGTGCCAGCAGCCAAGTGGATAGCGGGGACCAAGAGACCCAGTACTTC. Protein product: CASSQVDSGDQETQYF.

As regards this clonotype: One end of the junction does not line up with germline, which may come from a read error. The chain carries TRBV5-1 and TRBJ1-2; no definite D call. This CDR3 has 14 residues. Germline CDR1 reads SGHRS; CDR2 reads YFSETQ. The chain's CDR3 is CASSSSWRVDGYTF. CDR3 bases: TGCGCCAGCAGCTCTTCTTGGAGGGTGGACGGCTACACCTTT.

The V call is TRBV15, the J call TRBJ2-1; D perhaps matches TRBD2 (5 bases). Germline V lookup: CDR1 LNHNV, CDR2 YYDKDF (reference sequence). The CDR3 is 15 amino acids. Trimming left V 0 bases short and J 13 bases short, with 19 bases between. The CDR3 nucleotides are TGTGCCACCAGCAGAGAGGCAGACCGTAGGGAGACCCAGTTCTTC. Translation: CATSREADRRETQFF.

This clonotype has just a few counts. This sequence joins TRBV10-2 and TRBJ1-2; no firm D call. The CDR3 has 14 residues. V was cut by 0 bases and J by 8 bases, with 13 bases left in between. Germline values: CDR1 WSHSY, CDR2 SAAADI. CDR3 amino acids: CASSESETVGGYTF. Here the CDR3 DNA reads TGCGCCAGCAGTGAGTCCGAGACTGTAGGGGGCTACACCTTC.